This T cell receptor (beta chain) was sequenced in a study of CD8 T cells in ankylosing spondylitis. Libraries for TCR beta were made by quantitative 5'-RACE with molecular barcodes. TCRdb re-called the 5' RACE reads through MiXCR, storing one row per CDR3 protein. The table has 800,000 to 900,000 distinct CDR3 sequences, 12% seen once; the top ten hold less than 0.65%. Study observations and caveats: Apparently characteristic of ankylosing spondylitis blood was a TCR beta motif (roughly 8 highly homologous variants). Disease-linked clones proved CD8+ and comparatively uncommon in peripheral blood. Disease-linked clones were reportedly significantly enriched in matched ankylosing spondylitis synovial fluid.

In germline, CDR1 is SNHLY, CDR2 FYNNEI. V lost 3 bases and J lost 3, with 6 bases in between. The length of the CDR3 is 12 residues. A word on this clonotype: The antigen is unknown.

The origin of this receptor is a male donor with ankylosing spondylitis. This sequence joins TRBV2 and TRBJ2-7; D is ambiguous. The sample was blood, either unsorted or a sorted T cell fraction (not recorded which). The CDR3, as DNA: TGTGCCAGCAGTGATATGGGCTACGAGCAGTACTTC. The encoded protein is CASSDMGYEQYF.